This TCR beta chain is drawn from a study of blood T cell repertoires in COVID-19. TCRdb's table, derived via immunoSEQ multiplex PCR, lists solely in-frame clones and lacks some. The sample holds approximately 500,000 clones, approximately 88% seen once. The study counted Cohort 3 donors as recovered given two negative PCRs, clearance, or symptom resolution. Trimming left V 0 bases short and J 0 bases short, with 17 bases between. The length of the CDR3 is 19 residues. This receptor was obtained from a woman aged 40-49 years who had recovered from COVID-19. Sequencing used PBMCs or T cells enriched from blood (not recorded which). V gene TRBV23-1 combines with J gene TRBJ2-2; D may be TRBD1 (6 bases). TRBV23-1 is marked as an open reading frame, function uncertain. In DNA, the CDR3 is TGCGCCAGCAGTCAATCATTCACCCGGACAGCCGCGAACACCGGGGAGCTGTTTTTT. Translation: CASSQSFTRTAANTGELFF.